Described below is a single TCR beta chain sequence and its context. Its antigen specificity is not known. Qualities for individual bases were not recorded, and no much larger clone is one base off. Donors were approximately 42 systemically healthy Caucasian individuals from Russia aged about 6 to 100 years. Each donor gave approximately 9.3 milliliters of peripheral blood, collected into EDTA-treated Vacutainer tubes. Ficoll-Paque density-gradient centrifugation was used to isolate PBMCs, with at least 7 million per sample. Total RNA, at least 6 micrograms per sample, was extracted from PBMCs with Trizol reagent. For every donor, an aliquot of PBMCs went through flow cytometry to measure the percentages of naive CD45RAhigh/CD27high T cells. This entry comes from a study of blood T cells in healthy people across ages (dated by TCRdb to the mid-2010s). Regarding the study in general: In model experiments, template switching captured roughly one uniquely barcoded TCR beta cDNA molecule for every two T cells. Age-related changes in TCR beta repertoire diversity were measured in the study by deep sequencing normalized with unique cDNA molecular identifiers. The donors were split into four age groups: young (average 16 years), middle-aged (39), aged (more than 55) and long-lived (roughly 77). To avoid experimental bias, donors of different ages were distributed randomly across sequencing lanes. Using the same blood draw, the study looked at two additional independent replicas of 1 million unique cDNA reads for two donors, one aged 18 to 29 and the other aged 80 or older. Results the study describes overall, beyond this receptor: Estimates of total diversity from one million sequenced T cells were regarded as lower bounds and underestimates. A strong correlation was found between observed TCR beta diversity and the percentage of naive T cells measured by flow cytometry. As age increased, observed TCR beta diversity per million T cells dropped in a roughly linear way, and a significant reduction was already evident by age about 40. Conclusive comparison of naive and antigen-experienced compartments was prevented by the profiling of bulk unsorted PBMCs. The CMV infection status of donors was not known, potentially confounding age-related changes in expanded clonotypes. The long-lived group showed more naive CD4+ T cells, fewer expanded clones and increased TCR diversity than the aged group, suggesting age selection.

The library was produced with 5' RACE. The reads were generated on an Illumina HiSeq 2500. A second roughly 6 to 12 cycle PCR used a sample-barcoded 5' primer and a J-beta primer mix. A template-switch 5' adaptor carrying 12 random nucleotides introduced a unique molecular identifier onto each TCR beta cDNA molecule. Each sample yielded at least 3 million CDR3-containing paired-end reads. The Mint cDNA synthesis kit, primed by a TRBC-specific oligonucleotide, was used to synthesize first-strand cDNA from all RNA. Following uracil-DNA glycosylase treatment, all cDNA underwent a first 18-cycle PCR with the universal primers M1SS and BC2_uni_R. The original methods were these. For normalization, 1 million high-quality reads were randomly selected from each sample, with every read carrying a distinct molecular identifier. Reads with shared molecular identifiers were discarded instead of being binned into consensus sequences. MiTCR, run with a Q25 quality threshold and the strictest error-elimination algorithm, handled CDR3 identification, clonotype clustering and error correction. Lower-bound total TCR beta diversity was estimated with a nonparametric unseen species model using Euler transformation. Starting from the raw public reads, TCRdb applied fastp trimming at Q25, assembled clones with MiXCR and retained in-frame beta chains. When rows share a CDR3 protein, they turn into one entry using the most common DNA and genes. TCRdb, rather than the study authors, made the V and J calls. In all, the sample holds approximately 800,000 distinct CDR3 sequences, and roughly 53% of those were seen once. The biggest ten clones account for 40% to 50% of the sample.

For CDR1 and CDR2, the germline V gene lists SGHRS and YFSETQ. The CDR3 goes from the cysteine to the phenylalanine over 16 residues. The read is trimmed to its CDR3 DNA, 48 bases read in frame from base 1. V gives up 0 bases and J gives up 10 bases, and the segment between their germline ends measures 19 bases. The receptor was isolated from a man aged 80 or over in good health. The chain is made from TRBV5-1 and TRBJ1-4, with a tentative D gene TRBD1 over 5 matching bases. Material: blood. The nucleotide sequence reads TGCGCCAGCAGCTTGGAGGGTCGGGGTCAGGGTGGAAAACTGTTTTTT. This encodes CASSLEGRGQGGKLFF.